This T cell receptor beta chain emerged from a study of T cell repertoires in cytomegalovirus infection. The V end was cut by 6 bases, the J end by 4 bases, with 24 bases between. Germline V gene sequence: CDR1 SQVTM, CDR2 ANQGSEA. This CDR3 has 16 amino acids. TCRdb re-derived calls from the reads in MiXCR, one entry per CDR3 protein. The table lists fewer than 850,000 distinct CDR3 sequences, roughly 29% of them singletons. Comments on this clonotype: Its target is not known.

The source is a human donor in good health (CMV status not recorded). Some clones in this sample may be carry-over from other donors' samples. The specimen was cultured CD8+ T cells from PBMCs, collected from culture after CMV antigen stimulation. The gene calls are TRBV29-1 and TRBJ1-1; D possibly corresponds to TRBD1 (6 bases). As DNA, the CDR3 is TGCAGCGTCCCGAGGAAAAACAGGGCTGGTGGCACTGAAGCTTTCTTT. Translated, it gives CSVPRKNRAGGTEAFF.